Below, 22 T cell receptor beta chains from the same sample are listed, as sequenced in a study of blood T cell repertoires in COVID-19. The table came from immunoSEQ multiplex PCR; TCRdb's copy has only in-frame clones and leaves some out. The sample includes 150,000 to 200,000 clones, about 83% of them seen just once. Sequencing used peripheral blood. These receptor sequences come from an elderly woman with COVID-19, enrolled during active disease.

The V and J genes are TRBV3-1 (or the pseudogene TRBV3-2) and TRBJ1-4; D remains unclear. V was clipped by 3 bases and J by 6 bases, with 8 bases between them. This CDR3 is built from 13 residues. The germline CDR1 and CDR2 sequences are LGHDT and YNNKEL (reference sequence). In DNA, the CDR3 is TGTGCCAGCAGCCATCGTCAGGATGAAAAACTGTTTTTT. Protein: CASSHRQDEKLFF.

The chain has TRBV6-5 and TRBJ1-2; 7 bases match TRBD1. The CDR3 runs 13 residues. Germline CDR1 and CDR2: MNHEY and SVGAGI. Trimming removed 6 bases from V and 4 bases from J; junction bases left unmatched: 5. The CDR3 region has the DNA TGTGCCAGCAGCTCCGGACAGGTCTATGGCTACACCTTC. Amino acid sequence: CASSSGQVYGYTF.

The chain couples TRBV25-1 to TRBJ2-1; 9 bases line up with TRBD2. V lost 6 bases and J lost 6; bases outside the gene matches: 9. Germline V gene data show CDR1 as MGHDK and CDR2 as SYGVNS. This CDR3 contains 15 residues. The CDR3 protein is CASRTSGGRANEQFF. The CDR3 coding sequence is TGTGCCAGCAGGACTTCGGGCGGGAGGGCCAATGAGCAGTTCTTC. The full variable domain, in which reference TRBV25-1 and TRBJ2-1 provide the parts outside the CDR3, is EADIYQTPRYLVIGTGKKITLECSQTMGHDKMYWYQQDPGMELHLIHYSYGVNSTEKGDLSSESTVSRIRTEHFPLTLESARPSHTSQYLCASRTSGGRANEQFFGPGTRLTVL.

The CDR3 spells CASSTGQGEAFF. CDR3 DNA sequence: TGTGCCAGCAGCACCGGCCAGGGTGAAGCTTTCTTT. V and J are TRBV9 and TRBJ1-1; D is perhaps TRBD1 (5 bases). Per germline, CDR1 SGDLS and CDR2 YYNGEE. This CDR3 has 12 amino acids. The V end lost 4 bases, the J end lost 7 bases, and 11 bases lay between the germline ends.

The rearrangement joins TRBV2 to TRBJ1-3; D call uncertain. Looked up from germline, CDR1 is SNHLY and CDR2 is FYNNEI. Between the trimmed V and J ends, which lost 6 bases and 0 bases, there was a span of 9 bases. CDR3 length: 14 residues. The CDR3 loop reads CASRKSSSGNTIYF. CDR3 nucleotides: TGTGCCAGCAGAAAGTCCAGCTCTGGAAACACCATATATTTT.

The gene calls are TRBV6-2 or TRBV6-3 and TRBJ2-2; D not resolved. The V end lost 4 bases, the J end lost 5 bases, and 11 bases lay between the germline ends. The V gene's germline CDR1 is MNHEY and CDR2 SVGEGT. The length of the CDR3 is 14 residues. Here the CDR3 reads CASSSTSPTGELFF. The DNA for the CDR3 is TGTGCCAGCAGTTCCACCAGTCCTACCGGGGAGCTGTTTTTT.

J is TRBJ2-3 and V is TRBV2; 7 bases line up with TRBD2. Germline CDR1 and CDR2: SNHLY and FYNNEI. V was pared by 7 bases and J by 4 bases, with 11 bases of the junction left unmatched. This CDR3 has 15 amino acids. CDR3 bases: TGTGCCAGCAATGACCGGGCGGGGGTCTCAGATACGCAGTATTTT. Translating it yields CASNDRAGVSDTQYF.

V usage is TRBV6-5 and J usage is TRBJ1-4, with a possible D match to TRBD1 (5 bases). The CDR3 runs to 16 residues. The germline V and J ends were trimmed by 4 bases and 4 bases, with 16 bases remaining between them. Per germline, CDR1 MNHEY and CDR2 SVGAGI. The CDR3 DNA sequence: TGTGCCAGCAGTTCGGGACTGGGGACGAATAATGAAAAACTGTTTTTT. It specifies CASSSGLGTNNEKLFF.

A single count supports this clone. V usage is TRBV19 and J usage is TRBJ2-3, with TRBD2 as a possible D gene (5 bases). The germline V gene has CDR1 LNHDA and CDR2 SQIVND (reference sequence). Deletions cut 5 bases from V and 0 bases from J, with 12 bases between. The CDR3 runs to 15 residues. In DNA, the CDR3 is TGTGCCAGTAGTCCCGAGCGGCATAGCACAGATACGCAGTATTTT. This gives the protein CASSPERHSTDTQYF.

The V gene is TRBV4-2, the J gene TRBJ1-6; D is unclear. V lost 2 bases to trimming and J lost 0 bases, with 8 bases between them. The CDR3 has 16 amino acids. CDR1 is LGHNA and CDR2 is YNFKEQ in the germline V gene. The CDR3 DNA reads TGTGCCAGCAGCCAAACAAGAAGCTCCTATAATTCACCCCTCCACTTT. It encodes CASSQTRSSYNSPLHF.

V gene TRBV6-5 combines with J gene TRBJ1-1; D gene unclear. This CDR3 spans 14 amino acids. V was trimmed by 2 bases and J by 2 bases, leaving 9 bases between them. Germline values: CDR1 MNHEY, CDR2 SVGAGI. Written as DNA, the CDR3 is TGTGCCAGCAGTTACGGGCACCTAAACACTGAAGCTTTCTTT. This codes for CASSYGHLNTEAFF.

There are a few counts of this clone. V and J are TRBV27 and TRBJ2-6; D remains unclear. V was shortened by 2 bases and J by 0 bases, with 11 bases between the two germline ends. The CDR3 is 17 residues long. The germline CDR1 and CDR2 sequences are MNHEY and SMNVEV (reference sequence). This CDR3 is CASSLRFTVSGANVLTF. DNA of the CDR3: TGTGCCAGCAGTTTAAGGTTTACAGTCTCTGGGGCCAACGTCCTGACTTTC.

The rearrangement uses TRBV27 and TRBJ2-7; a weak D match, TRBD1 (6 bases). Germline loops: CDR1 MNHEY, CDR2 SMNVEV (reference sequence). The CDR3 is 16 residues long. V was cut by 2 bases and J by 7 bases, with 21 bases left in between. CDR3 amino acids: CASSLTWSRGLWEQYF. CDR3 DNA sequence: TGTGCCAGCAGTTTAACATGGTCCAGGGGTCTGTGGGAGCAGTACTTC.

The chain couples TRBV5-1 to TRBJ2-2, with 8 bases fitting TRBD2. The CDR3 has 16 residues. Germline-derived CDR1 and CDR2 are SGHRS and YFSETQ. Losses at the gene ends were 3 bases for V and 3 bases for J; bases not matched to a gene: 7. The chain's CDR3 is CASSSLSGIDTGELFF. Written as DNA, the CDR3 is TGCGCCAGCAGCTCTCTTAGCGGGATAGACACCGGGGAGCTGTTTTTT. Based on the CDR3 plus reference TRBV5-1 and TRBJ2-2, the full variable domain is KAGVTQTPRYLIKTRGQQVTLSCSPISGHRSVSWYQQTPGQGLQFLFEYFSETQRNKGNFPGRFSGRQFSNSRSEMNVSTLELGDSALYLCASSSLSGIDTGELFFGEGSRLTVL.

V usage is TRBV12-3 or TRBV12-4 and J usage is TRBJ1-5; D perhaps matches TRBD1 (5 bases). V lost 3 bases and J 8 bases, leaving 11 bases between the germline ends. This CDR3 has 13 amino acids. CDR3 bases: TGTGCCAGCAGTTTTCGGGGGGTGAAGCCCCAGCATTTT. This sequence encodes CASSFRGVKPQHF.

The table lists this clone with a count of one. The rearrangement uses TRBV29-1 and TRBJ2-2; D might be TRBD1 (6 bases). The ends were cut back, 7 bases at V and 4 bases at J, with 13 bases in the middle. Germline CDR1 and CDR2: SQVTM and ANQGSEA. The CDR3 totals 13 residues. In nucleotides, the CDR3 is TGCAGCGCCGAGACAGGTCGCACCGGGGAGCTGTTTTTT. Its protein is CSAETGRTGELFF.

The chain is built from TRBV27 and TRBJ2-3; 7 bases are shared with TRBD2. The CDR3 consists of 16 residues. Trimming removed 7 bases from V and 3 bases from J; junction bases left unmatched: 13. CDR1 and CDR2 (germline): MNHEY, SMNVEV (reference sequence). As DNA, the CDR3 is TGTGCCAGCAACCGACGGGGGGTACCAGGTACAGATACGCAGTATTTT. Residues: CASNRRGVPGTDTQYF.

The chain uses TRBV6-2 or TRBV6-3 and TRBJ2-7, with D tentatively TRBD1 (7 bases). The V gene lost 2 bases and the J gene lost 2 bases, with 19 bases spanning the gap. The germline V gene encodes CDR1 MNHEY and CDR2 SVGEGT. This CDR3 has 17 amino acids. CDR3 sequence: CASSYPTTGRRTYEQYF. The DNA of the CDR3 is TGTGCCAGCAGTTACCCCACGACAGGGAGGAGGACCTACGAGCAGTACTTC.

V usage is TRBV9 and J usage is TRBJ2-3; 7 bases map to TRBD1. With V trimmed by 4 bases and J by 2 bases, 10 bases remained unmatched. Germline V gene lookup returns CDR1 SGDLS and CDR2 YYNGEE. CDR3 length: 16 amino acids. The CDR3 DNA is TGTGCCAGCAGCACACTACAGGGGATGACCACAGATACGCAGTATTTT. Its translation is CASSTLQGMTTDTQYF. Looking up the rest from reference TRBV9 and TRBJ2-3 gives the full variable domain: DSGVTQTPKHLITATGQRVTLRCSPRSGDLSVYWYQQSLDQGLQFLIQYYNGEERAKGNILERFSAQQFPDLHSELNLSSLELGDSALYFCASSTLQGMTTDTQYFGPGTRLTVL.

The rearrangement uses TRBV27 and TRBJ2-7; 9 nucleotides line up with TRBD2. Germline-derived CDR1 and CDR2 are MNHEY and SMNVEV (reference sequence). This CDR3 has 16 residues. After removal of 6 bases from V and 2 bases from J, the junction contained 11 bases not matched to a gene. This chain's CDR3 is CASRWGTSGLPYEQYF. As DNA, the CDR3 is TGTGCCAGCAGGTGGGGCACTAGCGGGCTCCCCTACGAGCAGTACTTC.

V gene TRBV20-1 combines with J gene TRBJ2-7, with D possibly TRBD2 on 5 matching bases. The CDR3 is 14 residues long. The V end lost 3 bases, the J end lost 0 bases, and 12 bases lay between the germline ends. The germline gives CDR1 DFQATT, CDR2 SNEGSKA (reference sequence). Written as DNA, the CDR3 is TGCAGTGCTAGTCCCTCCGGGATCTCCTACGAGCAGTACTTC. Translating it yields CSASPSGISYEQYF.

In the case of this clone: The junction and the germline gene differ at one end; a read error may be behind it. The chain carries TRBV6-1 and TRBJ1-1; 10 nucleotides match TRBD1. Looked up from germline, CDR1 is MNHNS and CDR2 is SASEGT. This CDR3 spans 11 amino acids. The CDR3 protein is CASSSWTGGDF. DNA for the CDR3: TGTGCCAGCAGTTCATGGACAGGGGGTGACTTT.